This T cell receptor (beta chain) derives from a study of beta chain features in type 1 diabetes. Overall study results and limits: Shorter TCRB CDR3s, moderately but significantly so, were found in Type 1 diabetes patients in all four CD4+ subsets. Sequencing from cDNA could over-represent high-TCR-expressing cells. Healthy donors had naive, central memory and Treg TCRB repertoires that appeared less similar than those seen among patients.

This clone came up a few times. Its target is not known. The length of the CDR3 is 17 residues. The ends lost 3 bases at V and 0 bases at J; junction bases unmatched: 9. CDR1 is SGHDT and CDR2 is YYEEEE in the germline V gene. Investigators reverse transcribed all isolated RNA, so they sequenced expressed TCRB transcripts. The assay was immunoSEQ multiplex PCR, and TCRdb's table has in-frame clones only and misses some. The sample shows 810,000 or so clones, about 17% of them seen only once. CD45RO/CCR7/CD25/CD127/CD95/CD27 separated CD4+ naive, central memory, regulatory and stem cell-like memory cells by sorting.

This chain connects TRBV5-6 to TRBJ1-5, with 7 bases lining up with TRBD1. The receptor's source is a woman under 30 in good health. Material for sequencing was naive CD4+ T cells from blood. The CDR3 DNA reads TGTGCCAGCAGCTCCTCCTCGACAGGGACTAGCAATCAGCCCCAGCATTTT. It is translated as CASSSSSTGTSNQPQHF.